This entry features one T cell receptor (beta chain) sequence. In the source study's methods: Reference gene primer amplification gave estimated nucleated cell counts. Assay: immunoSEQ multiplex PCR; the TCRdb copy retains only in-frame clones and omits some. From that table come the V and J calls and clone size; the DNA was used to work out D and trimming. The sample yields roughly 240,000 clones, about 80% seen once. The sample originates from a study of blood T cell repertoires in COVID-19. The age range of participants was about 18 to 95 years, with residence in about two dozen US areas. Trimming cost V 3 bases and J 3 bases, with 10 bases left between them. Germline lookup yields CDR1 SGHRS and CDR2 YFSETQ. This CDR3 is built from 14 residues.

The chain is built from TRBV5-1 and TRBJ1-5; D gene unclear. Sequenced: PBMCs or T cells enriched from blood (not recorded which). The TCR originated in a woman aged 40 to 49 who had been exposed to COVID-19. Here the CDR3 DNA reads TGCGCCAGCAGCTGGGGAGAGCTCAATCAGCCCCAGCATTTT. Its translation: CASSWGELNQPQHF.